Listed here are 11 T cell receptor beta chains from one sample, sequenced in a study of T cells in narcolepsy. Method: immunoSEQ multiplex PCR; TCRdb's copy keeps in-frame clones and lacks some. The sample includes tens of thousands of clones, about 92% seen only once; the top ten take approximately 1.1%. The sequenced sample consisted of CD45RA- memory CD4+ T cells from PBMCs. Source of these receptors: a human donor with narcolepsy.

The CDR3 DNA reads as TGTGCCTGGAAGTGGGGAGGGAGCACTGAAGCTTTCTTT. Protein product: CAWKWGGSTEAFF. The chain uses TRBV30 and TRBJ1-1; no definite D call. The germline gives CDR1 GTSNPN, CDR2 SVGIG (reference sequence). The V and J ends lost 4 bases and 4 bases respectively, with 13 bases between them. There are 13 residues in the CDR3.

The chain recombines TRBV29-1 with TRBJ2-3, with a tentative D call TRBD1 (5 bases). V lost 3 bases and J lost 6, with 10 bases in between. Germline V lookup: CDR1 SQVTM, CDR2 ANQGSEA. The CDR3 spans 12 residues. CDR3 in amino acids: CSVDRGLDTQYF. The CDR3 bases are TGCAGCGTTGATAGGGGTCTTGATACGCAGTATTTT.

This chain uses TRBV4-1 with TRBJ1-2; perhaps TRBD1 as D (5 bases). CDR1 and CDR2 from the germline V gene are MGHRA and YSYEKL. Trimming took 1 base from V and 4 from J, leaving 10 bases between them. CDR3 length: 14 residues. The CDR3, as DNA: TGCGCCAGCAGCCAAGGTTGGGGGGTCTATGGCTACACCTTC. Translation gives CASSQGWGVYGYTF.

The rearrangement joins TRBV7-8 to TRBJ2-7, with D perhaps matching TRBD1 (6 bases). V lost 1 base, J lost 5 bases, and 6 bases lay in between. The CDR3 length is 12 residues. Germline V gives CDR1 SGHVS, CDR2 FQNEAQ. The CDR3 here is CASSLDRDEQYF. The CDR3 coding sequence is TGTGCCAGCAGCTTAGACAGGGACGAGCAGTACTTC.

The chain employs TRBV19 and TRBJ2-5; D is unresolved. CDR1 and CDR2 (germline): LNHDA, SQIVND (reference sequence). Trimming left V 7 bases short and J 1 base short, with 10 bases between. The CDR3 contains 13 residues. DNA for the CDR3: TGTGCCAGTAAACCCGCCGTCCAAGAGACCCAGTACTTC. It encodes CASKPAVQETQYF.

The chain is built from TRBV2 and TRBJ2-5; TRBD2 matches at 11 bases. Germline trimming cut 7 bases from V and 7 bases from J; bases unmatched to any gene: 11. Germline CDR1 reads SNHLY; CDR2 reads FYNNEI. The CDR3 sequence is 15 residues long. This CDR3 is CASTGTSGTTGTQYF. Written as DNA, the CDR3 is TGTGCCAGCACCGGGACTAGCGGAACTACTGGGACCCAGTACTTC.

This chain connects TRBV4-2 to TRBJ1-2, with 9 bases lining up with TRBD1. This CDR3 has 15 amino acids. The trim removed 0 bases at V and 6 bases at J, leaving 5 bases unmatched. From germline, CDR1 is LGHNA and CDR2 YNFKEQ. CDR3 DNA sequence: TGTGCCAGCAGCCAAGATCGGGGACAGGGCGATGGCTACACCTTC. It yields the protein CASSQDRGQGDGYTF.

The chain combines TRBV18 with TRBJ1-3; weak D call: TRBD1 (6 bases). Germline CDR1 and CDR2: KGHSH and LQKENI. The CDR3 extends over 16 amino acids. With 3 bases removed from V and 2 bases from J, the gap between germline ends came to 14 bases. CDR3 region: CASSPAGASPGNTIYF. The DNA for the CDR3 is TGTGCCAGCTCACCGGCAGGGGCCTCGCCTGGAAACACCATATATTTT.

The chain carries TRBV25-1 and TRBJ1-4, with 8 bases identical to TRBD1. The CDR3 totals 16 residues. Germline V CDR1 and CDR2: MGHDK, SYGVNS. V dropped 5 bases and J dropped 3; count of bases not matched to a gene: 8. The CDR3 reads CASSTPGGPANEKLFF. CDR3 nucleotides: TGTGCCAGCAGTACTCCAGGGGGCCCAGCTAATGAAAAACTGTTTTTT.

The chain combines TRBV18 with TRBJ1-1; weak D call: TRBD1 (5 bases). V was pared by 3 bases and J by 2 bases, with 13 bases between. This CDR3 spans 15 amino acids. CDR1 is KGHSH and CDR2 is LQKENI in the germline V gene. The CDR3 region is CASSPSERGNTEAFF. CDR3 DNA sequence: TGTGCCAGCTCACCTTCGGAACGGGGCAACACTGAAGCTTTCTTT.

The chain carries TRBV4-2 and TRBJ2-1; D remains unclear. CDR1 is LGHNA and CDR2 is YNFKEQ in the germline V gene. Trimming shortened V by 0 bases and J by 7 bases, and 10 bases separated the two germline ends. The CDR3 length is 14 residues. Here the CDR3 DNA reads TGTGCCAGCAGCCAAGATACCGGCTGGAATGAGCAGTTCTTC. Protein product: CASSQDTGWNEQFF.